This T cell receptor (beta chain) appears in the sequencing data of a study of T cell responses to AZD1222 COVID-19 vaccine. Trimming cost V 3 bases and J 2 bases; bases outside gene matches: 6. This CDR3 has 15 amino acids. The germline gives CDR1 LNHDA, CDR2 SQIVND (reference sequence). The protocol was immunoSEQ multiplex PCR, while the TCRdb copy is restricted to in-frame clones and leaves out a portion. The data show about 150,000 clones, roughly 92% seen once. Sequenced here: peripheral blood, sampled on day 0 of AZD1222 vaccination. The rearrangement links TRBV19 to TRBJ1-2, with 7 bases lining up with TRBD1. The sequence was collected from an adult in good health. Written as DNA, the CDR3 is TGTGCCAGTAGTATTTCGGGACAGACAAACTATGGCTACACCTTC. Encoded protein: CASSISGQTNYGYTF.